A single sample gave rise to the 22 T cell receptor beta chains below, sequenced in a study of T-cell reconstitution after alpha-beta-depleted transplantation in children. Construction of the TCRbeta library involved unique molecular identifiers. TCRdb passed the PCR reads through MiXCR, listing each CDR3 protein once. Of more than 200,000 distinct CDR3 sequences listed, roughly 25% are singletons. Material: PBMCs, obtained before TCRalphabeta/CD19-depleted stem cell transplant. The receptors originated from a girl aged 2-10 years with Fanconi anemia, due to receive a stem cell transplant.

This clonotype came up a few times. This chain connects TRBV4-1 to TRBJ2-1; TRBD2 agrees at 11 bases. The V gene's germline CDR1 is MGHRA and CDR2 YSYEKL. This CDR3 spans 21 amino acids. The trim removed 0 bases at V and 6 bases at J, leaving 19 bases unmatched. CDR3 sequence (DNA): TGCGCCAGCAGCCAAGAGGTATTAATAGCGGGAGGGCCCCTTTGGGGCAATGAGCAGTTCTTC. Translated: CASSQEVLIAGGPLWGNEQFF.

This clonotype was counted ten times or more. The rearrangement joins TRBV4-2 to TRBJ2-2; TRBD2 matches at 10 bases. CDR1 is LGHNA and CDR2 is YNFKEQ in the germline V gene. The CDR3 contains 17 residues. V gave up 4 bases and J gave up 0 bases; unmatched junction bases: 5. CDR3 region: CASSLSSGGANTGELFF. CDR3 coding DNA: TGTGCCAGCAGCCTCAGCAGCGGGGGGGCGAACACCGGGGAGCTGTTTTTT.

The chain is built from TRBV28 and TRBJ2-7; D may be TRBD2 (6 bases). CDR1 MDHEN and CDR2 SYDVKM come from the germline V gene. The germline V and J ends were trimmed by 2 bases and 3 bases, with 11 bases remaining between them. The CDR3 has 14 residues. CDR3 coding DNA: TGTGCCAGCAGTTTAACTAGCTTAATCTACGAGCAGTACTTC. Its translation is CASSLTSLIYEQYF.

For the CDR3, the DNA is TGTGCCACCAGCAGAGATCGGCCGGGGACCTACGAGCAGTACTTC. Translation: CATSRDRPGTYEQYF. The rearrangement uses TRBV15 and TRBJ2-7; D might be TRBD2 (5 bases). V was trimmed by 0 bases and J by 2 bases, leaving 11 bases between them. The length of the CDR3 is 15 residues. The germline gives CDR1 LNHNV, CDR2 YYDKDF (reference sequence). The complete variable domain, with remaining parts taken from reference TRBV15 and TRBJ2-7, reads DAMVIQNPRYQVTQFGKPVTLSCSQTLNHNVMYWYQQKSSQAPKLLFHYYDKDFNNEADTPDNFQSRRPNTSFCFLDIRSPGLGDTAMYLCATSRDRPGTYEQYFGPGTRLTVT.

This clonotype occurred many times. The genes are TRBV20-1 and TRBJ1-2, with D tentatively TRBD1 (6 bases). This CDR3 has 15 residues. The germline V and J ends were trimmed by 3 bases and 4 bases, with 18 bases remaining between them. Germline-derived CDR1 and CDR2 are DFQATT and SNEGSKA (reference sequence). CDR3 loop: CSASLTFWDTYGYTF. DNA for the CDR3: TGCAGTGCTAGCTTAACCTTCTGGGACACCTATGGCTACACCTTC.

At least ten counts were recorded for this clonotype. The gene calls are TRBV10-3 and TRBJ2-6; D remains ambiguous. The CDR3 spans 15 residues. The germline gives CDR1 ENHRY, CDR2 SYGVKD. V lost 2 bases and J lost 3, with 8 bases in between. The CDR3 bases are TGTGCCATCAGTGAGGTGGCAGGTGGGGCCAACGTCCTGACTTTC. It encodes CAISEVAGGANVLTF.

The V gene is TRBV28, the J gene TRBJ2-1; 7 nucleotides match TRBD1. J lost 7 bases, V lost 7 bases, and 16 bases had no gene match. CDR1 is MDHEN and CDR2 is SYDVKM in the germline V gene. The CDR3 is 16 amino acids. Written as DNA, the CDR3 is TGTGCCAGCACCCCTCTGGGGCAGGGGGTTCGGAATGAGCAGTTCTTC. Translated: CASTPLGQGVRNEQFF.

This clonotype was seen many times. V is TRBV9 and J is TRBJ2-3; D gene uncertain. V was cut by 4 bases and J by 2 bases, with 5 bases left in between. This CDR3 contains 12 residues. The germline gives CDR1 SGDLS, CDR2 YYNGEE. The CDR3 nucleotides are TGTGCCAGCAGCCGTGTCACAGATACGCAGTATTTT. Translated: CASSRVTDTQYF. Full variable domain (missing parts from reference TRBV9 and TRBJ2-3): DSGVTQTPKHLITATGQRVTLRCSPRSGDLSVYWYQQSLDQGLQFLIQYYNGEERAKGNILERFSAQQFPDLHSELNLSSLELGDSALYFCASSRVTDTQYFGPGTRLTVL.

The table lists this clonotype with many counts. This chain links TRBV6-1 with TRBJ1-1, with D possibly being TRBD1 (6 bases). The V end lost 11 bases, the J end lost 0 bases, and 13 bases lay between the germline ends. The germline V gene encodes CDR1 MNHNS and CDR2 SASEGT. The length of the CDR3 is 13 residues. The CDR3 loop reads CAGTKTLNTEAFF. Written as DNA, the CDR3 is TGTGCCGGGACAAAAACACTGAACACTGAAGCTTTCTTT.

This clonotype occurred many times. CDR3 protein: CASSDSVLSYEQYF. The CDR3 nucleotides are TGTGCCAGTTCGGACAGCGTACTCTCCTACGAGCAGTACTTC. V gene TRBV27 combines with J gene TRBJ2-7, with D possibly being TRBD1 (6 bases). Looked up from germline, CDR1 is MNHEY and CDR2 is SMNVEV (reference sequence). CDR3 length: 14 residues. With 9 bases removed from V and 0 bases from J, the gap between germline ends came to 15 bases.

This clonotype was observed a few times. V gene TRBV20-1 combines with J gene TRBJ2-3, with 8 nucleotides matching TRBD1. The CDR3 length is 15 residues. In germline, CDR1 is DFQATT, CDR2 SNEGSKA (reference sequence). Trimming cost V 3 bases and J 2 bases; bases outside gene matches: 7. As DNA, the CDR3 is TGCAGTGCTAGCCAGGGGGCGCGGTTCACAGATACGCAGTATTTT. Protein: CSASQGARFTDTQYF.

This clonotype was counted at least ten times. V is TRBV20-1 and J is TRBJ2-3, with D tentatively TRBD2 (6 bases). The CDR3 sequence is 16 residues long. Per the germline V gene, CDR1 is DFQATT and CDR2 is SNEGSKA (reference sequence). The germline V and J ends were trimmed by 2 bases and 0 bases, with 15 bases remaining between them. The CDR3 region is CSARRSGGASTDTQYF. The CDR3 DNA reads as TGCAGTGCTAGAAGGAGTGGCGGGGCAAGCACAGATACGCAGTATTTT.

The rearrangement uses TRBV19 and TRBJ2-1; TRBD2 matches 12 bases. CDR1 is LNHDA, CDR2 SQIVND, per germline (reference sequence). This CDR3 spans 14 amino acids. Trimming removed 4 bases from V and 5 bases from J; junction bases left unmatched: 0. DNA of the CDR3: TGTGCCAGTAGTAGGACTAGCGGGGACAATGAGCAGTTCTTC. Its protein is CASSRTSGDNEQFF.

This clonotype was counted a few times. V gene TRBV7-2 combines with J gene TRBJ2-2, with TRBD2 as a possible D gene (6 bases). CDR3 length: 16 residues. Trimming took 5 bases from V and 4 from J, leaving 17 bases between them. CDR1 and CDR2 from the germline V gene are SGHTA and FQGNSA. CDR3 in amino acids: CASSVEVGTFTGELFF. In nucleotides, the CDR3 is TGTGCCAGCAGCGTCGAGGTCGGGACTTTCACCGGGGAGCTGTTTTTT. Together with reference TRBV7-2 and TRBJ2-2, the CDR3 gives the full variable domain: GAGVSQSPSNKVTEKGKDVELRCDPISGHTALYWYRQSLGQGLEFLIYFQGNSAPDKSGLPSDRFSAERTGGSVSTLTIQRTQQEDSAVYLCASSVEVGTFTGELFFGEGSRLTVL.

CDR3 loop: CASSDGRAGEQYF. CDR3 DNA sequence: TGTGCCAGCAGCGATGGGAGGGCGGGGGAGCAGTACTTC. V is TRBV6-1 and J is TRBJ2-7; 7 bases are shared with TRBD2. The germline CDR1 and CDR2 sequences are MNHNS and SASEGT. This CDR3 region has 13 residues. J lost 7 bases, V lost 6 bases, and 9 bases had no gene match.

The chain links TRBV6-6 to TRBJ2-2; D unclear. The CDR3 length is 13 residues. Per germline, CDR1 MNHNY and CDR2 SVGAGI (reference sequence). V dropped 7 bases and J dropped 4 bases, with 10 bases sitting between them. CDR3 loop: CASTLWGTGELFF. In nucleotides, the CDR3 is TGTGCCAGCACCCTATGGGGCACCGGGGAGCTGTTTTTT.

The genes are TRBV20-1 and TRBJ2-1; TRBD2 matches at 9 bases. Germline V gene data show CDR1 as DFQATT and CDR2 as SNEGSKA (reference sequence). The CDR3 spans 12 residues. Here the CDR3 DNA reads TGCAGCGCGGGGGGGTGGTACAATGAGCAGTTCTTC. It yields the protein CSAGGWYNEQFF.

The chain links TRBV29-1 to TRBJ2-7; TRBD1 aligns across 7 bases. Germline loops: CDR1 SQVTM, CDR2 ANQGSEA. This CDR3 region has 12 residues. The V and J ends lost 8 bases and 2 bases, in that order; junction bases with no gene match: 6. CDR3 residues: CSFRDSPYEQYF. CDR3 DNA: TGCAGCTTCCGGGACAGTCCCTACGAGCAGTACTTC.

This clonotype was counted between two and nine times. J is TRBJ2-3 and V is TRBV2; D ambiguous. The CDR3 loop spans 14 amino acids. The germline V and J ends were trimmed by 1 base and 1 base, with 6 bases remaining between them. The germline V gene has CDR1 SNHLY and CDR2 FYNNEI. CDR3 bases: TGTGCCAGCAGTGAAGTCGACCGCACAGATACGCAGTATTTT. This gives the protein CASSEVDRTDTQYF. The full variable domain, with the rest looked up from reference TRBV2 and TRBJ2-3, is EPEVTQTPSHQVTQMGQEVILRCVPISNHLYFYWYRQILGQKVEFLVSFYNNEISEKSEIFDDQFSVERPDGSNFTLKIRSTKLEDSAMYFCASSEVDRTDTQYFGPGTRLTVL.

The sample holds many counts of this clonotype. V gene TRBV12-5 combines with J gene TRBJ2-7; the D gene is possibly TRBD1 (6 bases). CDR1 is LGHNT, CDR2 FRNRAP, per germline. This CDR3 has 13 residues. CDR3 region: CVKRRGPDREQYF. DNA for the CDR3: TGTGTTAAACGCAGGGGCCCCGACCGGGAGCAGTACTTC.

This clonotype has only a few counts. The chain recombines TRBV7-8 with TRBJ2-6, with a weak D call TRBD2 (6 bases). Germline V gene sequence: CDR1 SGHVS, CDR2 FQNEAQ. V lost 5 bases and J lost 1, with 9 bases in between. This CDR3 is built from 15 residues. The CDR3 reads CASSPRGSGANVLTF. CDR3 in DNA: TGTGCCAGCAGCCCCCGGGGGTCTGGGGCCAACGTCCTGACTTTC. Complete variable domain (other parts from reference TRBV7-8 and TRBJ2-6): GAGVSQSPRYKVAKRGQDVALRCDPISGHVSLFWYQQALGQGPEFLTYFQNEAQLDKSGLPSDRFFAERPEGSVSTLKIQRTQQEDSAVYLCASSPRGSGANVLTFGAGSRLTVL.

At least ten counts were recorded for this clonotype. The CDR3 spells CASSLIGPSYGYTF. The CDR3 bases are TGTGCCAGCAGTTTAATAGGTCCCTCGTATGGCTACACCTTC. The chain recombines TRBV12-3 or TRBV12-4 with TRBJ1-2; D not certain. The CDR3 loop spans 14 amino acids. With 2 bases removed from V and 5 bases from J, the gap between germline ends came to 12 bases.